Presented here are 23 T cell receptor beta chains from one specimen sequenced in a study of cytomegalovirus exposure and HLA in healthy donors. Both 60 Vbeta primers and 13 Jbeta primers went into the PCR. Sequenced by immunoSEQ multiplex PCR; TCRdb stores in-frame clones only, minus some. The table records about 86,000 clones, approximately 81% of them present only once. The sample was PBMCs. The receptor source for this set is a woman in her forties or fifties in good health and CMV-seropositive.

V gene TRBV10-3 combines with J gene TRBJ2-3, with TRBD2 identical over 12 bases. Germline CDR1 and CDR2: ENHRY and SYGVKD. V lost 4 bases and J lost 4; bases outside the gene matches: 3. This CDR3 is 15 amino acids long. The CDR3 DNA is TGTGCCATCAGTGGACTAGCGGGAGTGGCAGATACGCAGTATTTT. It codes for CAISGLAGVADTQYF.

This rearrangement joins TRBV25-1 to TRBJ1-1; D call uncertain. Trimming removed 10 bases at V and 5 bases at J, with 11 bases between. CDR3 length equals 11 residues. The germline gives CDR1 MGHDK, CDR2 SYGVNS. DNA of the CDR3: TGTGCCACTGAGGGTCGGACTGAAGCTTTCTTT. Translated, it gives CATEGRTEAFF.

The gene calls are TRBV5-6 and TRBJ2-7; D is unclear. The CDR3 is made up of 12 amino acids. CDR1 SGHDT and CDR2 YYEEEE come from the germline V gene. V lost 0 bases and J lost 4, with 5 bases in between. The CDR3 nucleotides read TGTGCCAGCAGCTTGGATCAATACGAGCAGTACTTC. Translation gives CASSLDQYEQYF.

This clone occurred once. The V call is TRBV6-6, the J call TRBJ2-1, with 7 bases aligning to TRBD2. The CDR3 runs to 15 residues. V was pared by 5 bases and J by 5 bases, with 9 bases of the junction left unmatched. Germline CDR1 is MNHNY and CDR2 is SVGAGI (reference sequence). The CDR3 region is CASSKGLAEHNEQFF. CDR3 DNA sequence: TGTGCCAGCAGTAAAGGGCTAGCGGAGCACAATGAGCAGTTCTTC.

This clone was seen only once. The chain couples TRBV25-1 to TRBJ2-7, with 10 positions matching TRBD2. V gave up 3 bases and J gave up 3 bases; unmatched junction bases: 5. Germline assignment: CDR1 MGHDK and CDR2 SYGVNS. The length of the CDR3 is 15 residues. CDR3 in amino acids: CASSERLAGIYEQYF. The DNA of the CDR3 is TGTGCCAGCAGTGAGAGACTAGCGGGCATCTACGAGCAGTACTTC.

A few counts support this clone. In this CDR3 the conserved last residue, phenylalanine or tryptophan, is missing, so a read error is likely. The chain carries TRBV15 and TRBJ1-5; TRBD1 aligns across 7 bases. The CDR3 covers 14 residues. CDR1 and CDR2 from the germline V gene are LNHNV and YYDKDF (reference sequence). J lost 5 bases, V lost 1 base, and 2 bases had no gene match. CDR3 sequence (DNA): TGTGCCACCAGCAGAGCAGGGGGTGATCAGCCCCAGCATCTT. Its translation is CATSRAGGDQPQHL.

This chain links TRBV6-6 with TRBJ2-7; 9 nucleotides agree with TRBD2. Germline V gene data show CDR1 as MNHNY and CDR2 as SVGAGI (reference sequence). With 8 bases clipped from V and 3 bases from J, the junction kept 5 bases outside the gene matches. This CDR3 region has 13 residues. CDR3 sequence reads: CASQTAGGYEQYF. CDR3 in DNA: TGTGCCAGCCAGACAGCGGGAGGCTACGAGCAGTACTTC.

The V and J genes are TRBV27 and TRBJ1-5, with 8 bases matching TRBD1. V shed 2 bases and J 9 bases; nucleotides not matched to a gene: 12. The germline V gene encodes CDR1 MNHEY and CDR2 SMNVEV (reference sequence). CDR3 length: 16 residues. CDR3 in amino acids: CASSLMQGARLRPQHF. The DNA for the CDR3 is TGTGCCAGCAGTTTAATGCAGGGGGCCCGGTTGAGGCCCCAGCATTTT.

V is TRBV6-1 and J is TRBJ1-5; 10 bases line up with TRBD1. V trimming: 8 bases; J trimming: 6 bases; junction bases outside the gene matches: 4. Per the germline V gene, CDR1 is MNHNS and CDR2 is SASEGT. The CDR3 has 13 amino acids. The CDR3 nucleotides read TGTGCCAGCTCGACAGGGGGCAGTCAGCCCCAGCATTTT. It codes for CASSTGGSQPQHF.

Ten or more counts support this clone. This chain uses TRBV2 with TRBJ1-1; D remains unclear. Germline V gives CDR1 SNHLY, CDR2 FYNNEI. The CDR3 runs 13 residues. Trimming took off 8 bases at V and 4 bases at J, with 14 bases between the two ends. CDR3 sequence (DNA): TGTGCCAGCGCGACCTCTGGGAGCACTGAAGCTTTCTTT. Its protein product is CASATSGSTEAFF.

The V and J genes are TRBV29-1 and TRBJ2-7; 7 bases are shared with TRBD2. V lost 3 bases to trimming and J lost 0 bases; unmatched junction nucleotides: 11. This CDR3 region has 16 residues. Germline V gene sequence: CDR1 SQVTM, CDR2 ANQGSEA. As DNA, the CDR3 is TGCAGCGTTGAGGGGGGGGAGGAACCCTACTCCTACGAGCAGTACTTC. Its translation: CSVEGGEEPYSYEQYF.

This clone was counted a few times. This chain connects TRBV27 to TRBJ1-1; 8 nucleotides agree with TRBD1. Germline assignment: CDR1 MNHEY and CDR2 SMNVEV (reference sequence). V lost 5 bases to trimming and J lost 0 bases; unmatched junction nucleotides: 8. There are 16 residues in the CDR3. The CDR3 spells CASSPDRGVMNTEAFF. The CDR3 DNA reads TGTGCCAGCAGTCCTGACAGGGGCGTCATGAACACTGAAGCTTTCTTT.

The count of this clone is one. The V call is TRBV13, the J call TRBJ2-7; 9 bases are shared with TRBD2. Germline trimming cut 5 bases from V and 7 bases from J; bases unmatched to any gene: 6. The CDR3 is 13 residues long. The germline CDR1 and CDR2 sequences are PRHDT and FYEKMQ (reference sequence). CDR3 sequence reads: CASSEGTSREQYF. In nucleotides, the CDR3 is TGTGCCAGCAGCGAAGGGACTAGCAGGGAGCAGTACTTC.

The gene calls are TRBV5-4 and TRBJ2-2; D might be TRBD2 (7 bases). The germline V gene has CDR1 SGHNT and CDR2 YYREEE (reference sequence). The V end was cut by 5 bases, the J end by 6 bases, with 11 bases between. The CDR3 has 13 residues. The CDR3 coding sequence is TGTGCCAGCAGAAGGGGGGGTTCCGGGGAGCTGTTTTTT. Protein: CASRRGGSGELFF.

The genes are TRBV7-3 and TRBJ2-1; 7 bases fit TRBD2. V was pared by 5 bases and J by 2 bases, with 6 bases of the junction left unmatched. The CDR3 sequence is 15 residues long. Germline V gene sequence: CDR1 SGHTA, CDR2 FQGTGA. CDR3 sequence reads: CASSELANAYNEQFF. The CDR3 DNA reads TGTGCCAGCAGCGAACTAGCGAATGCCTACAATGAGCAGTTCTTC. The variable domain in full, with the rest retrieved from reference TRBV7-3 and TRBJ2-1, is GAGVSQTPSNKVTEKGKYVELRCDPISGHTALYWYRQSLGQGPEFLIYFQGTGAADDSGLPNDRFFAVRPEGSVSTLKIQRTERGDSAVYLCASSELANAYNEQFFGPGTRLTVL.

The chain links TRBV28 to TRBJ1-1; 9 bases are a match to TRBD1. From germline, CDR1 is MDHEN and CDR2 SYDVKM. CDR3 length: 14 amino acids. Trimming removed 2 bases from V and 5 bases from J; junction bases left unmatched: 3. CDR3 region: CASSLTGGVTEAFF. As DNA, the CDR3 is TGTGCCAGCAGTTTAACAGGGGGCGTGACTGAAGCTTTCTTT. Using reference TRBV28 and TRBJ1-1 for the parts outside the CDR3, the full variable domain is DVKVTQSSRYLVKRTGEKVFLECVQDMDHENMFWYRQDPGLGLRLIYFSYDVKMKEKGDIPEGYSVSREKKERFSLILESASTNQTSMYLCASSLTGGVTEAFFGQGTRLTVV.

This sequence joins TRBV30 and TRBJ2-1; 12 bases line up with TRBD2. This CDR3 comprises 17 residues. Germline V lookup: CDR1 GTSNPN, CDR2 SVGIG (reference sequence). Trimming at V came to 1 base and at J to 3 bases, leaving 7 bases not matched to a gene. The CDR3 region has the DNA TGTGCCTGGAGTGGTCGACTAGCGGGAGCCGGCTACAATGAGCAGTTCTTC. Translating gives CAWSGRLAGAGYNEQFF. The full variable domain, in which reference TRBV30 and TRBJ2-1 provide the parts outside the CDR3, is SQTIHQWPATLVQPVGSPLSLECTVEGTSNPNLYWYRQAAGRGLQLLFYSVGIGQISSEVPQNLSASRPQDRQFILSSKKLLLSDSGFYLCAWSGRLAGAGYNEQFFGPGTRLTVL.

V and J are TRBV28 and TRBJ2-2; 9 positions match TRBD1. J lost 6 bases, V lost 6 bases, and 8 bases had no gene match. Germline V gives CDR1 MDHEN, CDR2 SYDVKM. The CDR3 is 15 amino acids. The DNA of the CDR3 is TGTGCCAGCAGACGGACAGGGGTAGTATCCGGGGAGCTGTTTTTT. It is translated as CASRRTGVVSGELFF.

V gene TRBV4-2 combines with J gene TRBJ2-7, with D possibly TRBD2 on 6 matching bases. Trimming took 0 bases from V and 4 from J, leaving 16 bases between them. CDR3 length equals 16 residues. Germline V gene lookup returns CDR1 LGHNA and CDR2 YNFKEQ. In nucleotides, the CDR3 is TGTGCCAGCAGCCAAGAGTCCGGGAGAGGGAGGTACGAGCAGTACTTC. Its translation is CASSQESGRGRYEQYF.

The J gene is TRBJ1-1, the V gene TRBV18, with D perhaps TRBD1 (6 bases). Germline-derived CDR1 and CDR2 are KGHSH and LQKENI. CDR3 length equals 14 residues. Trimming pared 4 bases from V and 4 bases from J, leaving 13 bases between. CDR3 nucleotide sequence: TGTGCCAGCTCACTACAGGGCCAAGGCACTGAAGCTTTCTTT. It specifies CASSLQGQGTEAFF.

J is TRBJ2-7 and V is TRBV18; D perhaps matches TRBD1 (6 bases). Germline V gives CDR1 KGHSH, CDR2 LQKENI. Trimming stripped 4 bases from V and 3 bases from J, with 13 bases between. The CDR3 contains 14 residues. The CDR3: CASSQAGDRYEQYF. The CDR3 DNA is TGTGCCAGCTCACAGGCAGGGGATCGCTACGAGCAGTACTTC.

This clone turned up a few times. The gene calls are TRBV7-9 and TRBJ1-2; D remains ambiguous. Trimming stripped 6 bases from V and 5 bases from J, with 7 bases between. Germline assignment: CDR1 SEHNR and CDR2 FQNEAQ (reference sequence). CDR3 length: 11 amino acids. The CDR3 nucleotides are TGTGCCAGCAGTTATAATTATGGCTACACCTTC. Its translation is CASSYNYGYTF. Looking up the rest from reference TRBV7-9 and TRBJ1-2 gives the full variable domain: DTGVSQNPRHKITKRGQNVTFRCDPISEHNRLYWYRQTLGQGPEFLTYFQNEAQLEKSRLLSDRFSAERPKGSFSTLEIQRTEQGDSAMYLCASSYNYGYTFGSGTRLTVV.

The chain uses TRBV19 and TRBJ2-4, with 7 nucleotides matching TRBD1. CDR3 size: 13 residues. V lost 10 bases and J lost 2; bases outside the gene matches: 5. Germline V CDR1 and CDR2: LNHDA, SQIVND (reference sequence). DNA of the CDR3: TGTGCCACTCAACAGGGGACCAAAAACATTCAGTACTTC. Translating it yields CATQQGTKNIQYF.